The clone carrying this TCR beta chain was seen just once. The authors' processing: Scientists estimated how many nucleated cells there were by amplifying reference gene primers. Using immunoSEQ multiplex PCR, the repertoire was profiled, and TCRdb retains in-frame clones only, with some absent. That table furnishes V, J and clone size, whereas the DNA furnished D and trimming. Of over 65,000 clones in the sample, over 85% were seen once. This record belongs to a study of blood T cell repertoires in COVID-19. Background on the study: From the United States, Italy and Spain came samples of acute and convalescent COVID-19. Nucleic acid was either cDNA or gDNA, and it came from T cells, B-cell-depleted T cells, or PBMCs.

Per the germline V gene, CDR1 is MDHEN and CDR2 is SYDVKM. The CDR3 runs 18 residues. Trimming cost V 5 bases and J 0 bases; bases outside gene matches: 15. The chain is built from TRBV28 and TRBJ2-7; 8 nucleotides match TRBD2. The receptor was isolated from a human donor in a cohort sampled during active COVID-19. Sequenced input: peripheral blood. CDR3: CASSPPGLAGASSYEQYF. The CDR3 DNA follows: TGTGCCAGCAGTCCACCCGGGCTAGCGGGCGCGAGCTCCTACGAGCAGTACTTC.